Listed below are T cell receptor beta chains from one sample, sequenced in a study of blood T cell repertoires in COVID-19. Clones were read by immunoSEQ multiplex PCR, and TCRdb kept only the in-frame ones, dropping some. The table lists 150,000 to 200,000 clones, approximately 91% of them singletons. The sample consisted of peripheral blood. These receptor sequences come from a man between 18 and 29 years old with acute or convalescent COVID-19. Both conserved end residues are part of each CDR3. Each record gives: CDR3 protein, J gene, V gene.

CDR3 protein: CASSRGQGASGYTF; J gene: TRBJ1-2; V gene: TRBV3-1/TRBV3-2
CDR3 protein: CAWRKGRDEKLFF; J gene: TRBJ1-4; V gene: TRBV30
CDR3 protein: CASSGPQENTEAFF; J gene: TRBJ1-1; V gene: TRBV5-1
CDR3 protein: CASSVVTGTNTGELFF; J gene: TRBJ2-2; V gene: TRBV9
CDR3 protein: CASSQVDRAYSLYEQYF; J gene: TRBJ2-7; V gene: TRBV14
CDR3 protein: CASSIDSGEDYGYTF; J gene: TRBJ1-2; V gene: TRBV19
CDR3 protein: CASNHRFQETQYF; J gene: TRBJ2-5; V gene: TRBV23-1
CDR3 protein: CASSDQGTEAFF; J gene: TRBJ1-1; V gene: TRBV6-4
CDR3 protein: CASSLRDSYEQYF; J gene: TRBJ2-7; V gene: TRBV2
CDR3 protein: CASSVGGDSLSPLHF; J gene: TRBJ1-6; V gene: TRBV9
CDR3 protein: CASSDRTGVLGQYF; J gene: TRBJ2-7; V gene: TRBV2